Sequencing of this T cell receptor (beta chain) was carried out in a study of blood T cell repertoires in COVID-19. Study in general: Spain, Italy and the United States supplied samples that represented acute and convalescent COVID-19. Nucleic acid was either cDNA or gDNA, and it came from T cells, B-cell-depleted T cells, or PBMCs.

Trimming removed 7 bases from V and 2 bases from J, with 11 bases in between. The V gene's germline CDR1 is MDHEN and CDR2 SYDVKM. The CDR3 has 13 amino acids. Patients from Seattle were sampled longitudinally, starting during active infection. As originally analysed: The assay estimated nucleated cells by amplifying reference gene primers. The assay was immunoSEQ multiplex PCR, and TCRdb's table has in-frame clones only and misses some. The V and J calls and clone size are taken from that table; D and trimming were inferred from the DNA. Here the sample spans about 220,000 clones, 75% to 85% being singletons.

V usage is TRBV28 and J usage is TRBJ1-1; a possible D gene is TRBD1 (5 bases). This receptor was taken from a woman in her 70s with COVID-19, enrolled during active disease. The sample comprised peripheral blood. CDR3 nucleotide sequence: TGTGCCAGCAAAAAGGGGTTCAACACTGAAGCTTTCTTT. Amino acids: CASKKGFNTEAFF.